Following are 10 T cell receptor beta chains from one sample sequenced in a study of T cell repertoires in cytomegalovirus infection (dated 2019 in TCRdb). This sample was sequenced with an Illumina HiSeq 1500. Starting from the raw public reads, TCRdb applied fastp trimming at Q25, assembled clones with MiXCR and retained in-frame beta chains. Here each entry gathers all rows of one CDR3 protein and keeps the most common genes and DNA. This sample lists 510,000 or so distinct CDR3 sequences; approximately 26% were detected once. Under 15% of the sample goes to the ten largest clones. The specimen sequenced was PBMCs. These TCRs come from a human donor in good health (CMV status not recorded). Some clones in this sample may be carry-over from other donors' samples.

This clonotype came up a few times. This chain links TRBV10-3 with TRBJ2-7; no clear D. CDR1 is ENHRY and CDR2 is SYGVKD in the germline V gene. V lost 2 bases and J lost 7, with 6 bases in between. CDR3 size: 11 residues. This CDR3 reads CAISETLEQYF. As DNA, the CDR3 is TGTGCCATCAGTGAGACGTTGGAGCAGTACTTC.

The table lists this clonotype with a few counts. The CDR3 DNA sequence: TGCAGTGCTCAAAGGGGGCAGGGAGGCTATGGCTACACCTTC. It is translated as CSAQRGQGGYGYTF. The J gene is TRBJ1-2, the V gene TRBV20-1, with 7 positions matching TRBD1. Germline V gives CDR1 DFQATT, CDR2 SNEGSKA (reference sequence). The CDR3 runs to 14 residues. Losses at the gene ends were 5 bases for V and 4 bases for J; bases not matched to a gene: 10.

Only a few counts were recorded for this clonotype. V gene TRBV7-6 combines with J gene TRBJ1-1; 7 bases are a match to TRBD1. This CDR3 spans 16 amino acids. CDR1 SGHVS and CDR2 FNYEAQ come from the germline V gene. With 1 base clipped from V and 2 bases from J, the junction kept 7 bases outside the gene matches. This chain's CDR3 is CASSLEQGSSNTEAFF. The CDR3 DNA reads TGTGCCAGCAGCTTAGAACAGGGGAGTAGCAACACTGAAGCTTTCTTT.

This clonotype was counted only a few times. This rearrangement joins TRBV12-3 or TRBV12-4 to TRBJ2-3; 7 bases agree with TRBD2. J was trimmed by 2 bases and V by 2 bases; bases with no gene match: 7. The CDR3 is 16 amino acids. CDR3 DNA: TGTGCCAGCAGTTTAAGGCTAGCGGAAAACACAGATACGCAGTATTTT. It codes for CASSLRLAENTDTQYF.

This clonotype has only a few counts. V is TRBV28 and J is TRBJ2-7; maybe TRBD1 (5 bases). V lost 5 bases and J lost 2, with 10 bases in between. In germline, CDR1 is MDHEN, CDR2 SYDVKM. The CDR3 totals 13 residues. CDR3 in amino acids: CASSKQEPYEQYF. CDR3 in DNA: TGTGCCAGCAGTAAACAGGAGCCCTACGAGCAGTACTTC. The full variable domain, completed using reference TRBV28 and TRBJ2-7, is DVKVTQSSRYLVKRTGEKVFLECVQDMDHENMFWYRQDPGLGLRLIYFSYDVKMKEKGDIPEGYSVSREKKERFSLILESASTNQTSMYLCASSKQEPYEQYFGPGTRLTVT.

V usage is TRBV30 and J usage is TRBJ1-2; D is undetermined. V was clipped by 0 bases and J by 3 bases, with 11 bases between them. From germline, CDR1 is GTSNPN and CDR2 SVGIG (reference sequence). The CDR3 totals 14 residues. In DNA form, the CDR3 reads TGTGCCTGGAGTGTAAGAGTGGGTGACTATGGCTACACCTTC. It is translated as CAWSVRVGDYGYTF. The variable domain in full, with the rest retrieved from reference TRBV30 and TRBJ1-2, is SQTIHQWPATLVQPVGSPLSLECTVEGTSNPNLYWYRQAAGRGLQLLFYSVGIGQISSEVPQNLSASRPQDRQFILSSKKLLLSDSGFYLCAWSVRVGDYGYTFGSGTRLTVV.

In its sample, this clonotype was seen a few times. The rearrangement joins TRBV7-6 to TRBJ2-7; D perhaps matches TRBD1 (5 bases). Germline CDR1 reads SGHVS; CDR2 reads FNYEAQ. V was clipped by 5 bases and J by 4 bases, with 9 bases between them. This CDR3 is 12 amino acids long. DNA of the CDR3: TGTGCCAGCAGCAAACAGGAATACGAGCAGTACTTC. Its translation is CASSKQEYEQYF. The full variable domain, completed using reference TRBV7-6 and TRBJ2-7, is GAGVSQSPRYKVTKRGQDVALRCDPISGHVSLYWYRQALGQGPEFLTYFNYEAQQDKSGLPNDRFSAERPEGSISTLTIQRTEQRDSAMYRCASSKQEYEQYFGPGTRLTVT.

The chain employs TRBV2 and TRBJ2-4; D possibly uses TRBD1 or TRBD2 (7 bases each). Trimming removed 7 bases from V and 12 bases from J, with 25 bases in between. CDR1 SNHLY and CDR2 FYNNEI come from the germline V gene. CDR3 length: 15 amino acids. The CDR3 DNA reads TGTGCCAGCACCCGGTTGTTGGCAGGGGGGGTCACTCAGTACTTC. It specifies CASTRLLAGGVTQYF.

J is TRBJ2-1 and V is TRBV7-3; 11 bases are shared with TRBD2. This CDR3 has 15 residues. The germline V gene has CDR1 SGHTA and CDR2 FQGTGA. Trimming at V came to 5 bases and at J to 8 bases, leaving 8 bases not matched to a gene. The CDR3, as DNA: TGTGCCAGCAGCGTCGCTAGCGGGAGGAACGATGAGCAGTTCTTC. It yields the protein CASSVASGRNDEQFF.

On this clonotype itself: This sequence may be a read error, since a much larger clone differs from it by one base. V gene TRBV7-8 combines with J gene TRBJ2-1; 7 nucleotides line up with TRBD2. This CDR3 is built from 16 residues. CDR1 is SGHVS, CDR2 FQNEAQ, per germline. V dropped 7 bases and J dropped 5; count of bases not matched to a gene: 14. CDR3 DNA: TGTGCCAGCAACCCCCGAGTTTTGACTAGCCACAATGAGCAGTTCTTC. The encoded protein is CASNPRVLTSHNEQFF. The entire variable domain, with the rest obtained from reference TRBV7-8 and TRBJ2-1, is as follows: GAGVSQSPRYKVAKRGQDVALRCDPISGHVSLFWYQQALGQGPEFLTYFQNEAQLDKSGLPSDRFFAERPEGSVSTLKIQRTQQEDSAVYLCASNPRVLTSHNEQFFGPGTRLTVL.